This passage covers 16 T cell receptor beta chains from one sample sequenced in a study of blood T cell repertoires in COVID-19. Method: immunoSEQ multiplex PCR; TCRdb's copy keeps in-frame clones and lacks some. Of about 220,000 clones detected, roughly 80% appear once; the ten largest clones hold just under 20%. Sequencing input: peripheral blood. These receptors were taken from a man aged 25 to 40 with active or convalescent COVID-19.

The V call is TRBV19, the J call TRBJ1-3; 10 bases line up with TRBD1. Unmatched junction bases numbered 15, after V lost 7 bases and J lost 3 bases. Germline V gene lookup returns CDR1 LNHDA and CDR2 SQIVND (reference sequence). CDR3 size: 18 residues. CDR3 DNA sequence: TGTGCCAGTAAACCCGCTCGGGGGACAGGGGCCTTTGGAAACACCATATATTTT. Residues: CASKPARGTGAFGNTIYF.

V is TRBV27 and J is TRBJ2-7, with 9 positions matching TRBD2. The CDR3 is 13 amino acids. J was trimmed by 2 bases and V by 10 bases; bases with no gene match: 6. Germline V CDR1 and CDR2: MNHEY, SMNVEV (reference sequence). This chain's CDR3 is CATGLAGPYEQYF. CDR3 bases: TGTGCCACGGGGCTAGCGGGACCCTACGAGCAGTACTTC.

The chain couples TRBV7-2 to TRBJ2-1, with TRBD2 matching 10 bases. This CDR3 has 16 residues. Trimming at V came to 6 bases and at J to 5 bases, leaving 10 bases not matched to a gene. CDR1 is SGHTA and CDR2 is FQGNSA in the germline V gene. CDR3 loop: CASRMASGRADNEQFF. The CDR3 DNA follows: TGTGCCAGCAGGATGGCCAGCGGGAGGGCGGACAATGAGCAGTTCTTC.

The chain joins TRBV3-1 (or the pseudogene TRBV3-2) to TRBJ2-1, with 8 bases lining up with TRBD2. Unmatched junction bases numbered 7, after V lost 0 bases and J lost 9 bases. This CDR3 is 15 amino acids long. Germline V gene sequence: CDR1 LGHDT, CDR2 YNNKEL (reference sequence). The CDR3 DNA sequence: TGTGCCAGCAGCCAAGAAGGTCGGGGGGGCGCTGAGCAGTTCTTC. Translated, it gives CASSQEGRGGAEQFF.

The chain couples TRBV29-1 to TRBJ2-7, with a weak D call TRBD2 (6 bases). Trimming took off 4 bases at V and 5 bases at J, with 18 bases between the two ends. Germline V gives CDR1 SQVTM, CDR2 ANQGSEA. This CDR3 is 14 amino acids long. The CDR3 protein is CSVGHSGPRDEQYF. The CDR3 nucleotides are TGCAGCGTTGGGCACAGCGGGCCGAGGGACGAGCAGTACTTC.

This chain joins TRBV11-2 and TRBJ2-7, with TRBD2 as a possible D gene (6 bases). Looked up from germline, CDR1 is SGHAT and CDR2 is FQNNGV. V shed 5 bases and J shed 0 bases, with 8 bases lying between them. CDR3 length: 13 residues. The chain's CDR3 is CASSREISYEQYF. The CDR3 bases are TGTGCCAGCAGCCGGGAGATCTCCTACGAGCAGTACTTC.

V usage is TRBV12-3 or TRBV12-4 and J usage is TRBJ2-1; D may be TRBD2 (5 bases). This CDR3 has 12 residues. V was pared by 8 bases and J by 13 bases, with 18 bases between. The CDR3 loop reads CASGWTHDPQFF. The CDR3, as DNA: TGTGCCAGCGGGTGGACTCACGACCCCCAGTTCTTC.

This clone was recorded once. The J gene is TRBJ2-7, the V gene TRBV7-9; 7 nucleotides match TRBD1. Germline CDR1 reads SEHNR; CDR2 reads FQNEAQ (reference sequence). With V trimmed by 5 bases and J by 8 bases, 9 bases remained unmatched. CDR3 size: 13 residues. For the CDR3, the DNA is TGTGCCAGCAGCGCTAAATCAGGGGGTAAGCAGTACTTC. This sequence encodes CASSAKSGGKQYF.

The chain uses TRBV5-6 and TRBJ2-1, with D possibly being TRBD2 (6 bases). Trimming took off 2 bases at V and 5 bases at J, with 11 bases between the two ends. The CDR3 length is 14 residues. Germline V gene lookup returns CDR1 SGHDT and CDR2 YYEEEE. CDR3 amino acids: CASSFTSPHNEQFF. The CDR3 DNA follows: TGTGCCAGCAGCTTTACTAGCCCACACAATGAGCAGTTCTTC.

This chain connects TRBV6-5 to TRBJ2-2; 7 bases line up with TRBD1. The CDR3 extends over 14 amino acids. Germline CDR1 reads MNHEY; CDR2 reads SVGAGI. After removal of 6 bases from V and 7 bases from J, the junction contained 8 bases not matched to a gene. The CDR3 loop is CASRSDRAVGELFF. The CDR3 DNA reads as TGTGCCAGCAGATCCGACAGGGCTGTCGGGGAGCTGTTTTTT.

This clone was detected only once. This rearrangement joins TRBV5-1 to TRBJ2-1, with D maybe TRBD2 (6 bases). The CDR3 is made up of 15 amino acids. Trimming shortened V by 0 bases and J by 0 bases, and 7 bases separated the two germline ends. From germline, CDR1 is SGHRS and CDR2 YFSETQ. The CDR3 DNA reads TGCGCCAGCAGCTTGGCCGGGAGCTCCTACAATGAGCAGTTCTTC. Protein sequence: CASSLAGSSYNEQFF.

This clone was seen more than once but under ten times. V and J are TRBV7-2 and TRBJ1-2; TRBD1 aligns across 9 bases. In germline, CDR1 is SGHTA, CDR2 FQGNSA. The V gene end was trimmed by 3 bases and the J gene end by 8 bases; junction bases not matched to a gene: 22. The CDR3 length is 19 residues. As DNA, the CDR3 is TGTGCCAGCAGCTTTCAAGGACCCTCCGGGACAGGGTTTTCGTACGGCTACACCTTC. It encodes CASSFQGPSGTGFSYGYTF.

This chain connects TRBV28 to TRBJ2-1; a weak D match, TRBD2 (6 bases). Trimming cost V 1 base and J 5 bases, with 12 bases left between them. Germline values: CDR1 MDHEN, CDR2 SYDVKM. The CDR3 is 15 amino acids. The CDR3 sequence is CASSLLGGGHNEQFF. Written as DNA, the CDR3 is TGTGCCAGCAGTTTATTGGGAGGAGGTCACAATGAGCAGTTCTTC.

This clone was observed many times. The CDR3 region is CASSLTSMNTEAFF. The CDR3 bases are TGTGCCAGCAGTTTAACGAGTATGAACACTGAAGCTTTCTTT. The rearrangement links TRBV28 to TRBJ1-1; D is uncertain. This CDR3 contains 14 residues. The V end was cut by 2 bases, the J end by 0 bases, with 7 bases between. Germline lookup yields CDR1 MDHEN and CDR2 SYDVKM.

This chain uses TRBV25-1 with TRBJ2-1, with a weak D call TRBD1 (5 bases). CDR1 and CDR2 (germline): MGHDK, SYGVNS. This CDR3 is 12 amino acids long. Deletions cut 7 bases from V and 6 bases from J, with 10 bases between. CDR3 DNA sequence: TGTGCCAGCATGGTAGGGGTCAATGAGCAGTTCTTC. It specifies CASMVGVNEQFF.

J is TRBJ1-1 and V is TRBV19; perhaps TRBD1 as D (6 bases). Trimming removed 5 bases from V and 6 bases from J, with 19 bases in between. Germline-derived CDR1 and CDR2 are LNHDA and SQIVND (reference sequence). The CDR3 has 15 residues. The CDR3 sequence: CASSLQGLKRAEAFF. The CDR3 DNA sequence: TGTGCCAGTAGTCTACAGGGTCTCAAAAGGGCTGAAGCTTTCTTT.